A single sample gave rise to the 27 T cell receptor beta chains below, sequenced in a study of T cells in Graves' hyperthyroidism and ophthalmopathy. Authors of the study amplified TCR beta CDR3 regions from RNA transcripts. HTBI primers were used for first-round RT-PCR of the TCR CDR3. MiXCR was run by TCRdb on the multiplex PCR reads, yielding one entry per CDR3 protein. The sample carries about 350,000 distinct CDR3 sequences, approximately 15% recorded once. The sequencing input was blood. The source is a woman aged 25 to 39 with Graves' hyperthyroidism.

This chain connects TRBV10-3 to TRBJ2-5; TRBD2 matches 8 bases. V shed 6 bases, J shed 0 bases, and the junction held 6 bases outside the gene matches. From germline, CDR1 is ENHRY and CDR2 SYGVKD. This CDR3 spans 15 amino acids. The CDR3 DNA reads as TGTGCCATCAGAGCGGGAGTTCTCGACCAAGAGACCCAGTACTTC. Amino acids: CAIRAGVLDQETQYF.

The chain couples TRBV12-3 or TRBV12-4 to TRBJ2-7; the match to TRBD2 covers 7 bases. Losses at the gene ends were 5 bases for V and 0 bases for J; bases not matched to a gene: 10. The CDR3 is made up of 16 amino acids. CDR3: CASSQRDYISSYEQYF. The CDR3 bases are TGTGCCAGCAGTCAACGGGACTACATAAGCTCCTACGAGCAGTACTTC.

The V call is TRBV10-1, the J call TRBJ1-3; D is uncertain. The CDR3 spans 11 residues. Germline lookup yields CDR1 WNHNN and CDR2 SYGVQD (reference sequence). V was clipped by 6 bases and J by 4 bases, with 4 bases between them. The DNA for the CDR3 is TGCGCCAGCAGGGAAGGAAACACCATATATTTT. Amino acid sequence: CASREGNTIYF.

This clonotype has only a few counts. The V gene is TRBV6-1, the J gene TRBJ1-5; D is unclear. Germline values: CDR1 MNHNS, CDR2 SASEGT. Between the trimmed V and J ends, which lost 10 bases and 1 base, there was a span of 11 bases. This CDR3 has 13 amino acids. The CDR3 loop reads CATVTVSNQPQHF. The CDR3 DNA reads TGTGCCACCGTGACCGTAAGCAATCAGCCCCAGCATTTT.

Many counts were recorded for this clonotype. Written as DNA, the CDR3 is TGCAGCGCCAAGGGCGCGGGAGAAGCTTTCTTT. This gives the protein CSAKGAGEAFF. The rearrangement links TRBV29-1 to TRBJ1-1, with D unclear. This CDR3 region has 11 residues. Germline assignment: CDR1 SQVTM and CDR2 ANQGSEA. Trimming pared 7 bases from V and 8 bases from J, leaving 14 bases between.

This chain links TRBV20-1 with TRBJ2-4; tentatively, D is TRBD1 (6 bases). The CDR3 runs 16 residues. Germline-derived CDR1 and CDR2 are DFQATT and SNEGSKA (reference sequence). V was trimmed by 3 bases and J by 9 bases, leaving 24 bases between them. The DNA for the CDR3 is TGCAGTGCTAGTTTTATCACTCCGGGGCAGGGGATCATTCAGTACTTC. Its translation: CSASFITPGQGIIQYF.

The rearrangement uses TRBV28 and TRBJ2-1; 8 bases align to TRBD1. In germline, CDR1 is MDHEN, CDR2 SYDVKM. V lost 11 bases to trimming and J lost 3 bases; unmatched junction nucleotides: 6. CDR3 length equals 13 residues. Here the CDR3 DNA reads TGTGCCGTTCGACAGGGGCGCTACAATGAGCAGTTCTTC. This gives the protein CAVRQGRYNEQFF.

This clonotype was seen repeatedly, ten times or more. This rearrangement joins TRBV28 to TRBJ2-3; 14 positions match TRBD2. The CDR3 totals 16 residues. The germline V gene has CDR1 MDHEN and CDR2 SYDVKM. After removal of 7 bases from V and 5 bases from J, the junction contained 8 bases not matched to a gene. DNA of the CDR3: TGTGCCAGCATCTCGGGACTAGCGGGAGTTCGAGATACGCAGTATTTT. This codes for CASISGLAGVRDTQYF.

The CDR3 sequence: CSAPPSGPRSYEQYF. CDR3 in DNA: TGCAGTGCTCCCCCTTCCGGACCACGCTCCTACGAGCAGTACTTC. The chain uses TRBV20-1 and TRBJ2-7; D is unclear. V lost 5 bases and J lost 0, with 17 bases in between. CDR3 length equals 15 residues. CDR1 and CDR2 from the germline V gene are DFQATT and SNEGSKA (reference sequence).

In this sample, this clonotype turned up many times. The chain combines TRBV27 with TRBJ1-6; no clear D gene. With 2 bases removed from V and 7 bases from J, the gap between germline ends came to 18 bases. CDR1 and CDR2 (germline): MNHEY, SMNVEV (reference sequence). This CDR3 contains 17 residues. CDR3 sequence reads: CASSLRPTILPNSPLHF. CDR3 in DNA: TGTGCCAGCAGTTTACGGCCCACGATTCTTCCAAATTCACCCCTCCACTTT.

This clonotype showed up many times. This chain connects TRBV27 to TRBJ2-4, with D tentatively TRBD2 (5 bases). Germline assignment: CDR1 MNHEY and CDR2 SMNVEV (reference sequence). V shed 3 bases and J shed 9 bases, with 15 bases lying between them. The CDR3 extends over 14 amino acids. The CDR3 here is CASSFAGPRGIQYF. CDR3 DNA: TGTGCCAGCAGTTTCGCTGGTCCACGGGGCATTCAGTACTTC.

This clonotype was counted many times. The V call is TRBV28, the J call TRBJ2-7; D is ambiguous. CDR3 length: 14 amino acids. V lost 6 bases, J lost 5 bases, and 17 bases lay in between. Germline loops: CDR1 MDHEN, CDR2 SYDVKM. DNA for the CDR3: TGTGCCAGCAGGTTCGGGCGTTGGTGGGACGAGCAGTACTTC. Translating it yields CASRFGRWWDEQYF.

Only a few counts were recorded for this clonotype. The chain employs TRBV20-1 and TRBJ2-1, with D unclear. Trimming removed 3 bases from V and 0 bases from J, with 12 bases in between. CDR1 and CDR2 from the germline V gene are DFQATT and SNEGSKA (reference sequence). CDR3 length: 15 amino acids. The CDR3 DNA reads as TGCAGTGCTAGGCCCCCAATTTCCTCCTACAATGAGCAGTTCTTC. It translates to CSARPPISSYNEQFF.

This clonotype was seen many times. The chain carries TRBV20-1 and TRBJ1-2; D might be TRBD1 (6 bases). The germline CDR1 and CDR2 sequences are DFQATT and SNEGSKA (reference sequence). The ends were cut back, 3 bases at V and 4 bases at J, with 12 bases in the middle. The CDR3 contains 13 residues. The CDR3 spells CSARTGARYGYTF. DNA of the CDR3: TGCAGTGCTAGGACGGGGGCGCGCTATGGCTACACCTTC.

This clonotype has ten or more counts. The chain joins TRBV10-3 to TRBJ2-7; the match to TRBD2 covers 11 bases. Per germline, CDR1 ENHRY and CDR2 SYGVKD. The CDR3 sequence is 15 residues long. J was trimmed by 0 bases and V by 4 bases; bases with no gene match: 2. CDR3 sequence (DNA): TGTGCCATCAGTGGACTAGCGGGGAGCTCCTACGAGCAGTACTTC. It translates to CAISGLAGSSYEQYF.

This clonotype was picked up many times. In DNA form, the CDR3 reads TGTGCCAGCAGCTTGGAGGCGGTGAATGAGCAGTTCTTC. Protein: CASSLEAVNEQFF. This chain joins TRBV7-8 and TRBJ2-1; D may be TRBD2 (5 bases). Trimming left V 3 bases short and J 7 bases short, with 10 bases between. CDR1 and CDR2 from the germline V gene are SGHVS and FQNEAQ. The length of the CDR3 is 13 residues.

The chain is built from TRBV7-6 and TRBJ2-1; TRBD2 aligns across 13 bases. Germline V gene sequence: CDR1 SGHVS, CDR2 FNYEAQ. The CDR3 sequence is 17 residues long. Unmatched junction bases numbered 8, after V lost 5 bases and J lost 4 bases. The DNA of the CDR3 is TGTGCCAGCAGCCAGACTAGCGGGAGGACGAATTACAATGAGCAGTTCTTC. Amino acids: CASSQTSGRTNYNEQFF.

This clonotype was observed a handful of times. V gene TRBV27 combines with J gene TRBJ1-5; tentatively, D is TRBD1 (6 bases). Trimming cost V 2 bases and J 4 bases, with 18 bases left between them. CDR1 and CDR2 (germline): MNHEY, SMNVEV (reference sequence). The CDR3 has 17 amino acids. The chain's CDR3 is CASSLGRAGDMNQPQHF. The CDR3 DNA is TGTGCCAGCAGTTTAGGAAGGGCAGGGGATATGAATCAGCCCCAGCATTTT.

The sample holds a few counts of this clonotype. The chain has TRBV7-2 and TRBJ2-7, with 11 bases matching TRBD2. Trimming at V came to 5 bases and at J to 6 bases, leaving 9 bases not matched to a gene. The CDR3 extends over 15 amino acids. Germline V gives CDR1 SGHTA, CDR2 FQGNSA. The CDR3 coding sequence is TGTGCCAGCAGCCCAGGGAGCCTAGCGGGAGGCGAGCAGTACTTC. It specifies CASSPGSLAGGEQYF.

This clonotype showed up many times. The CDR3 loop reads CASSYSRSGTIYF. The DNA for the CDR3 is TGTGCCAGCAGTTACTCCCGCTCGGGGACCATATATTTT. The chain recombines TRBV6-5 with TRBJ1-3, with D unclear. The CDR3 is 13 residues long. Trimming left V 0 bases short and J 10 bases short, with 10 bases between. Germline values: CDR1 MNHEY, CDR2 SVGAGI.

Note on this clonotype: Here the CDR3 omits its conserved ending phenylalanine or tryptophan, so a read error is the likely source. V usage is TRBV20-1 and J usage is TRBJ2-1; 14 positions agree with TRBD2. The ends lost 2 bases at V and 4 bases at J; junction bases unmatched: 7. Germline CDR1 reads DFQATT; CDR2 reads SNEGSKA (reference sequence). The CDR3 loop spans 17 amino acids. The CDR3 DNA follows: TGCAGTGCTAGACCGGGACTAGCGGGAGCCAAATACAATGAGCAGTTCTCC. It codes for CSARPGLAGAKYNEQFS.

The sample holds many counts of this clonotype. J is TRBJ2-2 and V is TRBV7-2; D may be TRBD1 (6 bases). V gave up 3 bases and J gave up 8 bases, with 13 bases separating them. The CDR3 is 14 residues long. CDR1 and CDR2 (germline): SGHTA, FQGNSA. The CDR3 sequence is CASSFDRKSGELFF. The CDR3 DNA reads TGTGCCAGCAGCTTCGACAGGAAGTCGGGGGAGCTGTTTTTT. Variable domain in full (rest from reference TRBV7-2 and TRBJ2-2): GAGVSQSPSNKVTEKGKDVELRCDPISGHTALYWYRQSLGQGLEFLIYFQGNSAPDKSGLPSDRFSAERTGGSVSTLTIQRTQQEDSAVYLCASSFDRKSGELFFGEGSRLTVL.

To note about this clonotype: A much larger clone differs from this one at a single base, so this may be a read error. This chain joins TRBV28 and TRBJ2-1, with 7 bases lining up with TRBD1. The germline gives CDR1 MDHEN, CDR2 SYDVKM. The CDR3 is made up of 13 amino acids. The ends lost 10 bases at V and 8 bases at J; junction bases unmatched: 11. CDR3 DNA: TGTGCCAACAACTATCAGACAGGGTATGAGCAGTTCTTC. This translates into CANNYQTGYEQFF.

The gene calls are TRBV10-3 and TRBJ1-6; 7 nucleotides align to TRBD1. Germline loops: CDR1 ENHRY, CDR2 SYGVKD. V gave up 6 bases and J gave up 7 bases; unmatched junction bases: 3. The CDR3 sequence is 13 residues long. The CDR3 loop is CAISGTANSPLHF. The DNA of the CDR3 is TGTGCCATCAGCGGGACAGCGAATTCACCCCTCCACTTT.

This clonotype was seen ten or more times. This chain links TRBV2 with TRBJ1-1; D is undetermined. Trimming removed 3 bases from V and 5 bases from J, with 10 bases in between. This CDR3 is built from 13 residues. In germline, CDR1 is SNHLY, CDR2 FYNNEI. CDR3 protein: CASSDRWQTEAFF. CDR3 sequence (DNA): TGTGCCAGCAGTGATAGGTGGCAAACTGAAGCTTTCTTT.

This clonotype was observed a handful of times. This rearrangement joins TRBV20-1 to TRBJ2-7, with 11 bases matching TRBD1. This CDR3 region has 15 residues. Germline V gene data show CDR1 as DFQATT and CDR2 as SNEGSKA (reference sequence). Germline trimming cut 5 bases from V and 1 base from J; bases unmatched to any gene: 7. The CDR3: CSAVEGQGVSYEQYF. CDR3 DNA: TGCAGTGCTGTTGAGGGACAGGGGGTATCCTACGAGCAGTACTTC.

Comment on this clonotype: A much larger clone differs by one base, so this may be a read error. The CDR3 protein is CAGGGDHEKLSF. CDR3 nucleotide sequence: TGTGCCGGCGGGGGAGATCATGAAAAACTGTCTTTT. The chain recombines TRBV30 with TRBJ1-4; maybe TRBD1 (5 bases). Germline-derived CDR1 and CDR2 are GTSNPN and SVGIG (reference sequence). This CDR3 contains 12 residues.